One and the same sample provided the 25 T cell receptor beta chains below, sequenced in a study of cytomegalovirus exposure and HLA in healthy donors. PCR involved 60 Vbeta and 13 Jbeta primers. Sequenced by immunoSEQ multiplex PCR; TCRdb stores in-frame clones only, minus some. In the table there are some 160,000 clones, 70% to 90% of which are singletons. Sequenced sample: PBMCs. The receptors stem from a woman aged 40 to 55 in good health and CMV-seropositive.

The chain has TRBV28 and TRBJ2-7; D remains ambiguous. V gave up 3 bases and J gave up 6 bases, with 18 bases separating them. This CDR3 contains 15 residues. Germline lookup yields CDR1 MDHEN and CDR2 SYDVKM. This CDR3 reads CASSFAPMEWSEQYF. The DNA of the CDR3 is TGTGCCAGCAGTTTCGCCCCCATGGAGTGGAGCGAGCAGTACTTC.

This clone has a single count. This rearrangement joins TRBV4-1 to TRBJ1-2, with 7 positions matching TRBD1. V shed 0 bases, J shed 4 bases, and the junction held 8 bases outside the gene matches. CDR1 is MGHRA and CDR2 is YSYEKL in the germline V gene. CDR3 size: 16 residues. CDR3 sequence: CASSQENLRTGYGYTF. CDR3 nucleotides: TGCGCCAGCAGCCAAGAGAACCTCCGGACAGGCTATGGCTACACCTTC.

The CDR3 reads CASNDRSEAFF. DNA for the CDR3: TGTGCCAGCAATGACAGATCTGAAGCTTTCTTT. The rearrangement uses TRBV19 and TRBJ1-1; D perhaps matches TRBD1 (5 bases). V dropped 9 bases and J dropped 6 bases, with 11 bases sitting between them. The germline CDR1 and CDR2 sequences are LNHDA and SQIVND (reference sequence). The CDR3 loop spans 11 amino acids.

V and J are TRBV6-1 and TRBJ2-1; 11 positions agree with TRBD1. The V gene's germline CDR1 is MNHNS and CDR2 SASEGT. There are 15 residues in the CDR3. After removal of 2 bases from V and 10 bases from J, the junction contained 7 bases not matched to a gene. In DNA form, the CDR3 reads TGTGCCAGCAGTGAATGGGGACAGGGGGGTTTGGAGCAGTTCTTC. Amino acid sequence: CASSEWGQGGLEQFF.

This clone was detected only a few times. This chain connects TRBV7-2 to TRBJ1-5; TRBD1 is a possible D gene (5 bases). This CDR3 has 13 amino acids. Between the trimmed V and J ends, which lost 1 base and 6 bases, there was a span of 7 bases. The germline V gene has CDR1 SGHTA and CDR2 FQGNSA. The CDR3 is CASSLGTTQPQHF. Here the CDR3 DNA reads TGTGCCAGCAGCTTAGGGACAACTCAGCCCCAGCATTTT.

The rearrangement joins TRBV7-9 to TRBJ2-2; tentatively, D is TRBD1 (6 bases). Trimming stripped 5 bases from V and 3 bases from J, with 7 bases between. Germline V gene data show CDR1 as SEHNR and CDR2 as FQNEAQ (reference sequence). CDR3 size: 13 residues. CDR3 in DNA: TGTGCCAGCAGCGGGACATACACCGGGGAGCTGTTTTTT. Translated: CASSGTYTGELFF.

The chain has TRBV7-2 and TRBJ2-2, with D possibly TRBD1 on 6 matching bases. Per the germline V gene, CDR1 is SGHTA and CDR2 is FQGNSA. There are 14 residues in the CDR3. Trimming pared 1 base from V and 5 bases from J, leaving 8 bases between. The CDR3 coding sequence is TGTGCCAGCAGCTTAGTAGGGGGAACCGGGGAGCTGTTTTTT. Protein sequence: CASSLVGGTGELFF.

The chain carries TRBV5-4 and TRBJ1-2, with 7 positions matching TRBD1. V lost 5 bases and J lost 4; bases outside the gene matches: 5. The CDR3 spans 13 residues. From germline, CDR1 is SGHNT and CDR2 YYREEE (reference sequence). Written as DNA, the CDR3 is TGTGCCAGCAGAAACGACAGGGCCTATGGCTACACCTTC. Its translation: CASRNDRAYGYTF.

This clone was seen only once. The chain has TRBV7-9 and TRBJ2-3; 9 nucleotides match TRBD2. The V segment lost 2 bases and the J segment 0 bases; nucleotides outside the gene matches: 0. Germline V lookup: CDR1 SEHNR, CDR2 FQNEAQ (reference sequence). This CDR3 is built from 15 residues. CDR3 bases: TGTGCCAGCAGCTTAACTAGCGGGAGCACAGATACGCAGTATTTT. This translates into CASSLTSGSTDTQYF.

The rearrangement links TRBV18 to TRBJ1-5, with a tentative D call TRBD1 (5 bases). The CDR3 has 14 residues. CDR1 KGHSH and CDR2 LQKENI come from the germline V gene. Trimming pared 3 bases from V and 5 bases from J, leaving 11 bases between. The CDR3 loop reads CASSPQGGDQPQHF. CDR3 DNA: TGTGCCAGCTCACCCCAGGGCGGGGATCAGCCCCAGCATTTT.

The chain has TRBV28 and TRBJ1-2; possible D gene TRBD1, 6 bases. V gave up 6 bases and J gave up 2 bases, with 10 bases separating them. The CDR3 is 13 residues long. Germline CDR1 reads MDHEN; CDR2 reads SYDVKM. This CDR3 reads CASRQGSNYGYTF. In DNA form, the CDR3 reads TGTGCCAGCAGGCAGGGGTCCAACTATGGCTACACCTTC.

This chain joins TRBV30 and TRBJ2-2, with TRBD1 matching over 12 bases. Germline V gives CDR1 GTSNPN, CDR2 SVGIG (reference sequence). The trim removed 4 bases at V and 6 bases at J, leaving 3 bases unmatched. CDR3 length: 14 residues. The CDR3: CAWTRDRGPGELFF. CDR3 nucleotides: TGTGCCTGGACCCGGGACAGGGGGCCCGGGGAGCTGTTTTTT.

A note on this clone: Different DNA sequences within this sample yield the same CDR3. V is TRBV7-3 and J is TRBJ1-1, with D maybe TRBD1 (5 bases). The CDR3 consists of 14 residues. CDR1 is SGHTA, CDR2 FQGTGA, per germline. The V end lost 3 bases, the J end lost 1 base, and 9 bases lay between the germline ends. In nucleotides, the CDR3 is TGTGCCAGCAGCTTGGGGCCTGGGAACACTGAAGCTTTCTTT. Translating gives CASSLGPGNTEAFF.

This clone was detected a few times. The DNA of the CDR3 is TGTGCCAGCAATTCAGCGGGGAGCTCCAATGAGCAGTTCTTC. This codes for CASNSAGSSNEQFF. The genes are TRBV27 and TRBJ2-1; 7 bases map to TRBD2. Germline V CDR1 and CDR2: MNHEY, SMNVEV (reference sequence). The CDR3 length is 14 residues. J was trimmed by 6 bases and V by 7 bases; bases with no gene match: 9.

The rearrangement joins TRBV5-4 to TRBJ2-7; TRBD2 aligns across 8 bases. The CDR3 runs to 14 residues. The germline CDR1 and CDR2 sequences are SGHNT and YYREEE (reference sequence). With V trimmed by 0 bases and J by 3 bases, 2 bases remained unmatched. The CDR3 sequence: CASSLAGTSYEQYF. CDR3 coding DNA: TGTGCCAGCAGCTTGGCCGGGACTAGCTACGAGCAGTACTTC.

V is TRBV5-1 and J is TRBJ2-1; possible D gene TRBD2, 5 bases. The CDR3 has 15 amino acids. Germline V gives CDR1 SGHRS, CDR2 YFSETQ. Deletions cut 4 bases from V and 0 bases from J, with 11 bases between. CDR3: CASSPGFSSYNEQFF. The CDR3 nucleotides are TGCGCCAGCAGCCCGGGATTTAGCTCCTACAATGAGCAGTTCTTC.

The rearrangement links TRBV5-1 to TRBJ1-5; D is perhaps TRBD1 (6 bases). The V and J ends lost 0 bases and 7 bases respectively, with 14 bases between them. There are 15 residues in the CDR3. Germline loops: CDR1 SGHRS, CDR2 YFSETQ. CDR3 sequence reads: CASSLEGVSGQPQHF. CDR3 DNA: TGCGCCAGCAGCTTGGAGGGGGTGTCCGGCCAGCCCCAGCATTTT.

There are a few counts of this clone. This chain links TRBV28 with TRBJ2-7; D not resolved. Germline V gene data show CDR1 as MDHEN and CDR2 as SYDVKM. Trimming pared 7 bases from V and 12 bases from J, leaving 19 bases between. This CDR3 comprises 12 residues. The chain's CDR3 is CASNPGPTESYF. DNA of the CDR3: TGTGCCAGCAACCCGGGTCCCACCGAGTCGTACTTC.

This clone was picked up one time. This chain joins TRBV5-1 and TRBJ1-4, with 12 bases fitting TRBD1. In germline, CDR1 is SGHRS, CDR2 YFSETQ. V trimming: 3 bases; J trimming: 5 bases; junction bases outside the gene matches: 5. The CDR3 is 16 amino acids. The CDR3 is CASSSGQGAINEKLFF. In DNA form, the CDR3 reads TGCGCCAGCAGCTCGGGACAGGGGGCCATAAATGAAAAACTGTTTTTT.

The chain recombines TRBV27 with TRBJ1-1, with a weak D call TRBD1 (5 bases). The CDR3 contains 11 residues. V was pared by 8 bases and J by 4 bases, with 8 bases between. Per germline, CDR1 MNHEY and CDR2 SMNVEV (reference sequence). The CDR3 nucleotides read TGTGCCAGCTACCAGGGCACTGAAGCTTTCTTT. Translating gives CASYQGTEAFF.

This sequence joins TRBV5-1 and TRBJ2-7; tentatively, D is TRBD2 (6 bases). Germline loops: CDR1 SGHRS, CDR2 YFSETQ. There are 12 residues in the CDR3. V lost 0 bases and J 7 bases, leaving 8 bases between the germline ends. CDR3 in DNA: TGCGCCAGCAGCTTGGGCGGGGTGGAGCAGTACTTC. This codes for CASSLGGVEQYF.

The CDR3 spells CSVEDVGTSGGRLYNEQFF. DNA for the CDR3: TGCAGCGTTGAAGATGTCGGGACTAGCGGAGGGAGACTCTACAATGAGCAGTTCTTC. V is TRBV29-1 and J is TRBJ2-1; 11 nucleotides agree with TRBD2. Germline assignment: CDR1 SQVTM and CDR2 ANQGSEA. The CDR3 extends over 19 amino acids. V was clipped by 0 bases and J by 3 bases; unmatched bases: 13.

The V gene is TRBV4-1, the J gene TRBJ2-7; 10 bases fit TRBD2. Germline CDR1 reads MGHRA; CDR2 reads YSYEKL. The CDR3 loop spans 16 amino acids. J was trimmed by 4 bases and V by 3 bases; bases with no gene match: 9. CDR3 sequence: CASSHTASGSKYEQYF. DNA for the CDR3: TGCGCCAGCAGCCACACCGCTAGCGGGAGCAAATACGAGCAGTACTTC.

The CDR3 spells CASGTGGKETQYF. The DNA of the CDR3 is TGTGCCAGTGGGACCGGCGGGAAAGAGACCCAGTACTTC. The chain uses TRBV19 and TRBJ2-5, with D perhaps TRBD2 (6 bases). Germline-derived CDR1 and CDR2 are LNHDA and SQIVND (reference sequence). V was clipped by 8 bases and J by 3 bases, with 13 bases between them. This CDR3 contains 13 residues.

The CDR3 is CASSILAGPYEQYF. DNA of the CDR3: TGTGCCAGCAGCATATTAGCGGGGCCCTACGAGCAGTACTTC. The chain couples TRBV7-8 to TRBJ2-7; 8 nucleotides align to TRBD2. V dropped 5 bases and J dropped 2; count of bases not matched to a gene: 5. The CDR3 has 14 amino acids. The germline CDR1 and CDR2 sequences are SGHVS and FQNEAQ.